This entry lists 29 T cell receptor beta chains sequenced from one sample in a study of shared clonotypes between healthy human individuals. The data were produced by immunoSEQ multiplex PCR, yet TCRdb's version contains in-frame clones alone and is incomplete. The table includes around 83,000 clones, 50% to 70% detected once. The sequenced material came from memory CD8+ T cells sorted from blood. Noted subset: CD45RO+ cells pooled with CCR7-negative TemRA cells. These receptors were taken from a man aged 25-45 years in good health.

CDR3 sequence (DNA): TGTGCCAGCAGTTCCCATAGCGGGAGAAACCCCTACGAGCAGTACTTC. Translated, it gives CASSSHSGRNPYEQYF. The chain links TRBV6-5 to TRBJ2-7, with TRBD2 matching over 9 bases. The germline V gene encodes CDR1 MNHEY and CDR2 SVGAGI. This CDR3 contains 16 residues. Trimming cost V 4 bases and J 2 bases; bases outside gene matches: 9.

In DNA form, the CDR3 reads TGTGCCAGCAGTTTATGGCCCGGTGGCTATGGCTACACCTTC. It encodes CASSLWPGGYGYTF. This chain uses TRBV27 with TRBJ1-2; the D is unclear. In germline, CDR1 is MNHEY, CDR2 SMNVEV (reference sequence). This CDR3 comprises 14 residues. The ends were cut back, 1 base at V and 4 bases at J, with 10 bases in the middle.

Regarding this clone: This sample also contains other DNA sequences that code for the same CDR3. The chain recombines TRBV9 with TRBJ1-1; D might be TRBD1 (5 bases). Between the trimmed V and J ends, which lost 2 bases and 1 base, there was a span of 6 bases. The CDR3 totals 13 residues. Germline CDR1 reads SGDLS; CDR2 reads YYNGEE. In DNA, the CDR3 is TGTGCCAGCAGCGTGGGGGAGAACACTGAAGCTTTCTTT. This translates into CASSVGENTEAFF. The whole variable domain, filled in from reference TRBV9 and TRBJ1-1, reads DSGVTQTPKHLITATGQRVTLRCSPRSGDLSVYWYQQSLDQGLQFLIQYYNGEERAKGNILERFSAQQFPDLHSELNLSSLELGDSALYFCASSVGENTEAFFGQGTRLTVV.

CDR3 DNA: TGCGCCAGCAGCCAAGATCTGCAGTCGGGGCCCCAGTACTTC. As protein: CASSQDLQSGPQYF. The chain links TRBV4-3 to TRBJ2-5; D is perhaps TRBD1 or TRBD2 (5 bases each). Per germline, CDR1 LGHNA and CDR2 YSLEER. The CDR3 contains 14 residues. V lost 0 bases, J lost 9 bases, and 14 bases lay in between.

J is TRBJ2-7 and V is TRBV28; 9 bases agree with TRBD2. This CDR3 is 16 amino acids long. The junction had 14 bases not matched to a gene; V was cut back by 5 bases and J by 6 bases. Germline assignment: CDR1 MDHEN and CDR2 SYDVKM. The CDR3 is CASSGGTSSTLFEQYF. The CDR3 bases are TGTGCCAGCAGTGGAGGGACTAGCAGTACCTTATTCGAGCAGTACTTC.

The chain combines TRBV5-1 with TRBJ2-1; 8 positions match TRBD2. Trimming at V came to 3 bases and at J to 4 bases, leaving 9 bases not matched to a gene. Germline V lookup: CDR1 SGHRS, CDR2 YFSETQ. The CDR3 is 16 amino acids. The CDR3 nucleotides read TGCGCCAGCAGCTCCTTAACTAGCGGACTATACAATGAGCAGTTCTTC. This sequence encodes CASSSLTSGLYNEQFF. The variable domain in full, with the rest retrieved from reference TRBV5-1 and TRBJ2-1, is KAGVTQTPRYLIKTRGQQVTLSCSPISGHRSVSWYQQTPGQGLQFLFEYFSETQRNKGNFPGRFSGRQFSNSRSEMNVSTLELGDSALYLCASSSLTSGLYNEQFFGPGTRLTVL.

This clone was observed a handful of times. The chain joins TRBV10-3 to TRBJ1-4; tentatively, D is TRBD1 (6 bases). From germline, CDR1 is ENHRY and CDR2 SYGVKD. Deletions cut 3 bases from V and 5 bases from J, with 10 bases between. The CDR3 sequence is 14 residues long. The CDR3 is CAISDEGGNEKLFF. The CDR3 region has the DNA TGTGCCATCAGTGACGAGGGGGGGAATGAAAAACTGTTTTTT.

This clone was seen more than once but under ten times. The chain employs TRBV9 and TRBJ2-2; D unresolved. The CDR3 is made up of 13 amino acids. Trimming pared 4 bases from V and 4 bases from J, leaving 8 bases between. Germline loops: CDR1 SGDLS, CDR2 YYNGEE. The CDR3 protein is CASSPWGTGELFF. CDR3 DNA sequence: TGTGCCAGCAGCCCCTGGGGCACCGGGGAGCTGTTTTTT.

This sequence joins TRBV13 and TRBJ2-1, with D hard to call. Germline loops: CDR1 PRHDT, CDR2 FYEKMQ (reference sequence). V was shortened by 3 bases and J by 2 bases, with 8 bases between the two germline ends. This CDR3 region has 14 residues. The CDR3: CASSFGGTYNEQFF. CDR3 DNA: TGTGCCAGCAGCTTTGGCGGAACCTACAATGAGCAGTTCTTC.

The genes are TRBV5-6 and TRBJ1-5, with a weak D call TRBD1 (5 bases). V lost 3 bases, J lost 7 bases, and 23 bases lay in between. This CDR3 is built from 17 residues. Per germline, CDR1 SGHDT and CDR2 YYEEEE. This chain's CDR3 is CASSSILEGRENQPQHF. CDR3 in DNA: TGTGCCAGCAGCTCTATACTTGAGGGGCGAGAGAACCAGCCCCAGCATTTT.

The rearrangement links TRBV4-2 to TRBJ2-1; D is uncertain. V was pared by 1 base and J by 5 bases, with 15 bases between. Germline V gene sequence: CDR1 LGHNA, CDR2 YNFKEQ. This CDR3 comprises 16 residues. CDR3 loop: CASSQGFERSDNEQFF. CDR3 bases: TGTGCCAGCAGCCAAGGATTTGAGAGGTCGGACAATGAGCAGTTCTTC.

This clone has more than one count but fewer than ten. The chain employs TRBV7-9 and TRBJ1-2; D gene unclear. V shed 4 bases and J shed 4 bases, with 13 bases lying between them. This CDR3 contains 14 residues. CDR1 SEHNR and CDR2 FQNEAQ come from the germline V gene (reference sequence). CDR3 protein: CASSSPGSLYGYTF. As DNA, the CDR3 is TGTGCCAGCAGCTCCCCGGGGTCCCTCTATGGCTACACCTTC.

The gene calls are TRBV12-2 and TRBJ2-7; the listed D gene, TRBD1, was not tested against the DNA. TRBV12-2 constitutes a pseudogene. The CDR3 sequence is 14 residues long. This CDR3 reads CASRRRGTSYEQYF. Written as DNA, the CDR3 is TGTGCAAGTCGCCGTAGGGGGACATCCTACGAGCAGTACTTC.

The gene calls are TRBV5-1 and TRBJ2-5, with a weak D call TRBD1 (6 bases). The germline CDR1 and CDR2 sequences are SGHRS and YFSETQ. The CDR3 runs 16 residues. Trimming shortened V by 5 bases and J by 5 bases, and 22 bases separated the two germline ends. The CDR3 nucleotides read TGCGCCAGCAGTGGATCGGGACATCAAGTCGGGGAGACCCAGTACTTC. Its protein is CASSGSGHQVGETQYF. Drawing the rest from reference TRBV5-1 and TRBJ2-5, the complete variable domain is KAGVTQTPRYLIKTRGQQVTLSCSPISGHRSVSWYQQTPGQGLQFLFEYFSETQRNKGNFPGRFSGRQFSNSRSEMNVSTLELGDSALYLCASSGSGHQVGETQYFGPGTRLLVL.

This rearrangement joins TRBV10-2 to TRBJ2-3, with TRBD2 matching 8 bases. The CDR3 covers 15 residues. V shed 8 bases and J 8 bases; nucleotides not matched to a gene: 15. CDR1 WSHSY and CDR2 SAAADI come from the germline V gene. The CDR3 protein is CASSGILAVGGTQYF. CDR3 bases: TGCGCCAGCTCTGGGATACTAGCGGTTGGCGGTACGCAGTATTTT.

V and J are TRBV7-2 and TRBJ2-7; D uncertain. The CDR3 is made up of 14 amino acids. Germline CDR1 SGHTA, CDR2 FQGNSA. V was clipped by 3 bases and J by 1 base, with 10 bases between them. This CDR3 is CASSFLDRSYEQYF. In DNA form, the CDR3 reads TGTGCCAGCAGCTTTCTTGACCGGTCCTACGAGCAGTACTTC.

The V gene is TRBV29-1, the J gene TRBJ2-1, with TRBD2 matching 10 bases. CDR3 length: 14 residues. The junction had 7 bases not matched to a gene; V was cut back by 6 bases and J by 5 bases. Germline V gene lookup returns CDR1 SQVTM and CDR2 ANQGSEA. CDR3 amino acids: CSVDSGRPDNEQFF. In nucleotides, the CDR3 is TGCAGCGTCGATAGCGGGAGGCCAGACAATGAGCAGTTCTTC.

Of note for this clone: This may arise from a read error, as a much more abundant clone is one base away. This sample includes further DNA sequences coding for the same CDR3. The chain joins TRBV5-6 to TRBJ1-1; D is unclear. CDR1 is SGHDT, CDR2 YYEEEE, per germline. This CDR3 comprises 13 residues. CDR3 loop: CASSYASGTEAFF. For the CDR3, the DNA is TGTGCCAGCAGCTACGCCTCCGGCACTGAAGCCTTCTTT.

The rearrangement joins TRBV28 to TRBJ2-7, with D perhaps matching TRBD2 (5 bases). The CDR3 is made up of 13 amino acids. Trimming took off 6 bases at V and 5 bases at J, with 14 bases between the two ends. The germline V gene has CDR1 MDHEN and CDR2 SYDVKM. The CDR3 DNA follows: TGTGCCAGCAGCCTCTGGGGAGAAAACGAGCAGTACTTC. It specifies CASSLWGENEQYF.

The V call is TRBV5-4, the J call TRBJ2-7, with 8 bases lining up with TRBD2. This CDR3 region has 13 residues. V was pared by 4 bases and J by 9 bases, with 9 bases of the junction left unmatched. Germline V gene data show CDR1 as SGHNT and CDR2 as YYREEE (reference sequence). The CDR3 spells CASSGLASKRQYF. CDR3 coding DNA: TGTGCCAGCAGCGGACTAGCTTCGAAGCGGCAGTACTTC.

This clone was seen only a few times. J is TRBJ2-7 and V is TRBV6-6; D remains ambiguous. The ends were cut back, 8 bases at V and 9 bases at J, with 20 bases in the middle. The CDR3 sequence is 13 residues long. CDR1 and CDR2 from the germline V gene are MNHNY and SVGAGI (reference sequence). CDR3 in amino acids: CASSGPTYEGQYF. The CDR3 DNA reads TGTGCCAGCTCAGGACCGACCTACGAAGGGCAGTACTTC.

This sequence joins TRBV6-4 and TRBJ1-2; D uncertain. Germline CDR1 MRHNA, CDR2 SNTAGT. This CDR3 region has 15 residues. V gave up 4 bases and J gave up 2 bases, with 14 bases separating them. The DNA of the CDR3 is TGTGCCAGCAGTGCCGGCCCCAGTGGGAACTATGGCTACACCTTC. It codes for CASSAGPSGNYGYTF.

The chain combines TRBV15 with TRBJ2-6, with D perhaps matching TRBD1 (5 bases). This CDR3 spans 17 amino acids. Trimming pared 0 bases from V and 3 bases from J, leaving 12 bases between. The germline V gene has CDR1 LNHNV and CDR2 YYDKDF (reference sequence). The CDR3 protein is CATSRDRPGFGANVLTF. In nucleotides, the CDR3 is TGTGCCACCAGCAGAGATCGACCAGGGTTTGGGGCCAACGTCCTGACTTTC.

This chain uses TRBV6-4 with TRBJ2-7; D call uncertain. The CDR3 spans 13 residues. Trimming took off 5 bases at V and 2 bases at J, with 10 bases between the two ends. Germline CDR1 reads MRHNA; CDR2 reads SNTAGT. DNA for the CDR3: TGTGCCAGCAGTTATAACAGAGCCTACGAGCAGTACTTC. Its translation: CASSYNRAYEQYF.

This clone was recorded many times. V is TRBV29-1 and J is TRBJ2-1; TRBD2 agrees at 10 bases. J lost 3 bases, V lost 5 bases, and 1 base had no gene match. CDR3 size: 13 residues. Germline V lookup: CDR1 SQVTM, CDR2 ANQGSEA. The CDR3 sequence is CSVTSGDYNEQFF. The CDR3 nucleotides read TGCAGCGTTACTAGCGGGGACTACAATGAGCAGTTCTTC.

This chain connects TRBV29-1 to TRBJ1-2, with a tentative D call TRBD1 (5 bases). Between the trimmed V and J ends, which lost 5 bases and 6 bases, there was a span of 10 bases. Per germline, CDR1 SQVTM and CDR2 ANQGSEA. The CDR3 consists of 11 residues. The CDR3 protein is CSVRRGNGYTF. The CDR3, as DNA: TGCAGCGTTCGTCGGGGGAATGGCTACACCTTC.

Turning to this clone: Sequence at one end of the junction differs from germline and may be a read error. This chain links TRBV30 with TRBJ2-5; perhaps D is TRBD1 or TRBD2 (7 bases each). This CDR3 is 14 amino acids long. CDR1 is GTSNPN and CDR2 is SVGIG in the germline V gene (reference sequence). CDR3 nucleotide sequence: TGTGCCTGGACCGAACTCGGGGGGACAGAGACCCAATACTTC. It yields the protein CAWTELGGTETQYF.

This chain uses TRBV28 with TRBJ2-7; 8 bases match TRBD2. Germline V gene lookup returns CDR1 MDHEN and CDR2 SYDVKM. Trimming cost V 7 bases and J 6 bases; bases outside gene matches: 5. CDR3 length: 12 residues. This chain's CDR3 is CASTPGGVEQYF. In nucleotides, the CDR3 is TGTGCCAGCACCCCGGGAGGGGTCGAGCAGTACTTC.

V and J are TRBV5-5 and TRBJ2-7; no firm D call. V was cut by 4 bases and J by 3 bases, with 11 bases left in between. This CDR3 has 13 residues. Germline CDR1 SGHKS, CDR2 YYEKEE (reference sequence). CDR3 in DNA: TGTGCCAGCAGCCACGTCCCCGGCTACGAGCAGTACTTC. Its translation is CASSHVPGYEQYF.